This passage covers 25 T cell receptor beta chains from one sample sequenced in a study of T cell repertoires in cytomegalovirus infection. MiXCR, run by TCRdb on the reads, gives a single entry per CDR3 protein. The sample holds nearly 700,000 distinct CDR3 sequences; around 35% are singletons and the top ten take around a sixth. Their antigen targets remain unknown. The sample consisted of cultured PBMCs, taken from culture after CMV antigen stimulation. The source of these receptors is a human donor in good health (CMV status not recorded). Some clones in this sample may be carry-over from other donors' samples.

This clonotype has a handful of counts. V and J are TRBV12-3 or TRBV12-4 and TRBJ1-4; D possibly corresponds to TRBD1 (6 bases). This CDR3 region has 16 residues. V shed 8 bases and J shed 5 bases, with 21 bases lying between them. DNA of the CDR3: TGTGCCAGCGGAGATCCCTGGACAGAGGAAAATGAAAAACTGTTTTTT. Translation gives CASGDPWTEENEKLFF.

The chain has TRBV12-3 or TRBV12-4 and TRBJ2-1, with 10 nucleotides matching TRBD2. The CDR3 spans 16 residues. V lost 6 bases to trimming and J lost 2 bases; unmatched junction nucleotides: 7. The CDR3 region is CASSHTAGGAYNEQFF. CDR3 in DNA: TGTGCCAGCAGCCACACAGCGGGGGGGGCCTACAATGAGCAGTTCTTC.

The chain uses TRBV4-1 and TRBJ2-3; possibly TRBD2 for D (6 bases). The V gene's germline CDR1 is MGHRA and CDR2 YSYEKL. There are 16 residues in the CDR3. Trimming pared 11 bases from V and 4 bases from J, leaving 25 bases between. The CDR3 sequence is CASQAQGRGSSDTQYF. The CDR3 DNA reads TGCGCCTCACAGGCCCAAGGACGGGGGTCCTCAGATACGCAGTATTTT.

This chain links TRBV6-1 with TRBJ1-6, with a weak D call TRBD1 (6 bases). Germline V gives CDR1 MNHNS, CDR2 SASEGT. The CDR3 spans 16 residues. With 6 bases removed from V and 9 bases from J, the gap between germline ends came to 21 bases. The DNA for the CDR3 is TGTGCCAGCAGACTACTTGGGACACCGGAGAGTTCACCCCTCCACTTT. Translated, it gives CASRLLGTPESSPLHF.

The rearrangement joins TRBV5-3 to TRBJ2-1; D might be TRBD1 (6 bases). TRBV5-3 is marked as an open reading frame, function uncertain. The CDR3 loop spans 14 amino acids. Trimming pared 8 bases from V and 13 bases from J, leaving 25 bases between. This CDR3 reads CASSAATSGVVQFF. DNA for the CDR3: TGTGCCAGCAGCGCGGCCACTTCAGGGGTGGTCCAGTTCTTC.

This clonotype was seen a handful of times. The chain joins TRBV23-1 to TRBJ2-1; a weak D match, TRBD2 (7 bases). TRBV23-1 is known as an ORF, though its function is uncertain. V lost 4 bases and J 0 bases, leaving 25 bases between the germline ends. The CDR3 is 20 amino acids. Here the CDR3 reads CASSPTLGGARVTSYNEQFF. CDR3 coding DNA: TGCGCCAGCAGTCCCACCTTGGGGGGGGCGCGGGTGACCTCCTACAATGAGCAGTTCTTC.

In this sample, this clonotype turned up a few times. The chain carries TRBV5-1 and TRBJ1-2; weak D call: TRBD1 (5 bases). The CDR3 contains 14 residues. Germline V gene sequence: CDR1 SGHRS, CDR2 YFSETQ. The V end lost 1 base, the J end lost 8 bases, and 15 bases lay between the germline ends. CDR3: CASSLYLGDKGYTF. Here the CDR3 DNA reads TGCGCCAGCAGCTTGTATCTGGGGGATAAGGGCTACACCTTC.

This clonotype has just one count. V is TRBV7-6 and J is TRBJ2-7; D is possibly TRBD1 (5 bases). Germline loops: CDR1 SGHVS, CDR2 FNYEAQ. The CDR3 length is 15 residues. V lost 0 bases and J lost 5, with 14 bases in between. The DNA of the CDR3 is TGTGCCAGCAGCTTAGCTCAGGGTAGGGTGCACGAGCAGTACTTC. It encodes CASSLAQGRVHEQYF.

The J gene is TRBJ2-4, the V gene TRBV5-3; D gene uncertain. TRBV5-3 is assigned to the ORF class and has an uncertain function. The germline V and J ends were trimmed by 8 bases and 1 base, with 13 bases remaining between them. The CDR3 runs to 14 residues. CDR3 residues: CASRPWHAKNIQYF. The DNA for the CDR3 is TGTGCCAGCAGGCCTTGGCACGCCAAAAACATTCAGTACTTC.

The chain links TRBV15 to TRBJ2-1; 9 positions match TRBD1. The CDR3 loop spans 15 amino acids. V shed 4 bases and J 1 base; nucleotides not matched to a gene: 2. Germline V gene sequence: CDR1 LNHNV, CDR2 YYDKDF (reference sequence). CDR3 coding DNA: TGTGCCACCAGCACAGACAGGGGGTCCTACAATGAGCAGTTCTTC. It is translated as CATSTDRGSYNEQFF.

The CDR3 reads CASSLGGGLRSQRTQYF. DNA of the CDR3: TGTGCCAGCAGCTTAGGGGGGGGCCTAAGGTCCCAGCGTACGCAGTATTTT. The V call is TRBV7-2, the J call TRBJ2-3; TRBD2 might be the D (7 bases). The V gene's germline CDR1 is SGHTA and CDR2 FQGNSA. Trimming removed 1 base at V and 8 bases at J, with 22 bases between. The CDR3 length is 17 residues. Combining the CDR3 with reference TRBV7-2 and TRBJ2-3 gives the whole variable domain GAGVSQSPSNKVTEKGKDVELRCDPISGHTALYWYRQSLGQGLEFLIYFQGNSAPDKSGLPSDRFSAERTGGSVSTLTIQRTQQEDSAVYLCASSLGGGLRSQRTQYFGPGTRLTVL.

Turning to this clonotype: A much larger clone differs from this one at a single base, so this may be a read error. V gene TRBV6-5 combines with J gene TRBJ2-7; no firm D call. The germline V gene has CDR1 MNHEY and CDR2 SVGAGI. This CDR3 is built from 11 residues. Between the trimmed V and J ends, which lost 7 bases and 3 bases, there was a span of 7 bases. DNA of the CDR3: TGTGCCAGCATAAACAGCTACGAGCAGTACTTC. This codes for CASINSYEQYF.

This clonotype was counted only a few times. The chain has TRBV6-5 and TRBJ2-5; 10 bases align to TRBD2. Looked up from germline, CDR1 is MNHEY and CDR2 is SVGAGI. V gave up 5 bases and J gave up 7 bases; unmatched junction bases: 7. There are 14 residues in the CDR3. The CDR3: CASSLAGARGTQYF. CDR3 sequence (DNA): TGTGCCAGCAGTCTAGCGGGGGCCCGGGGGACCCAGTACTTC.

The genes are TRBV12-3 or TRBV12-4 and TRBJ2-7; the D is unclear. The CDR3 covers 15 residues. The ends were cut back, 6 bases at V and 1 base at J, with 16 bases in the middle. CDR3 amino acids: CASSPGSGWSYEQYF. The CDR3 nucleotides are TGTGCCAGCAGCCCTGGATCGGGCTGGTCCTACGAGCAGTACTTC.

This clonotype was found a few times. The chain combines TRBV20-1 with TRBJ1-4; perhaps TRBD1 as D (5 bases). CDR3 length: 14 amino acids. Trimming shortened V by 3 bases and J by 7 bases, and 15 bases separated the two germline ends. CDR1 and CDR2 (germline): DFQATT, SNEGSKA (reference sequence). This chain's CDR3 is CSARGTGDGEKLFF. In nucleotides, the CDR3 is TGCAGTGCTAGGGGGACGGGGGACGGTGAAAAACTGTTTTTT.

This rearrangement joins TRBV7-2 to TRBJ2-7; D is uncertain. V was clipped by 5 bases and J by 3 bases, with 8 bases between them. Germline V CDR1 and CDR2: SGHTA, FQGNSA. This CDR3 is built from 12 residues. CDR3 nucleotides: TGTGCCAGCAGCCGAGCTCGCTACGAGCAGTACTTC. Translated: CASSRARYEQYF.

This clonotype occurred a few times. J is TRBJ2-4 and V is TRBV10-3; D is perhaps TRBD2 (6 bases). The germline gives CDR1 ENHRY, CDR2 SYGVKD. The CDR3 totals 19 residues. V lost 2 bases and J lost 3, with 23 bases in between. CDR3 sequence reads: CAISEPETSSGLGKNIQYF. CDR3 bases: TGTGCCATCAGTGAGCCGGAGACTAGTTCAGGGTTAGGCAAAAACATTCAGTACTTC.

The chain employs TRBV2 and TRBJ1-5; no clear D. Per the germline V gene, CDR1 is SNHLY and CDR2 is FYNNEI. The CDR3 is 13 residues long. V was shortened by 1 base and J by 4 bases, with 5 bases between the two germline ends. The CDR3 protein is CASSEEVNQPQHF. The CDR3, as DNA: TGTGCCAGCAGTGAAGAAGTGAATCAGCCCCAGCATTTT.

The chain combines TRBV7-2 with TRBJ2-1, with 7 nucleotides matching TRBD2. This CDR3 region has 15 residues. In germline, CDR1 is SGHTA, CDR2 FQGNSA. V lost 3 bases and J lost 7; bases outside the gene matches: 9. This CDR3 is CASSFGGVSRNEQFF. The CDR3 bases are TGTGCCAGCAGCTTTGGGGGGGTCTCTAGGAATGAGCAGTTCTTC.

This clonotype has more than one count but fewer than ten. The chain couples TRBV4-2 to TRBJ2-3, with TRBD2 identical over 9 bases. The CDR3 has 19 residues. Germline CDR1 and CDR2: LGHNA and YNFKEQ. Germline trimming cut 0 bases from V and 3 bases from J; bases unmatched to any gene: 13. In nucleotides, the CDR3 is TGTGCCAGCAGCCAAGATACTCCTATGCGCGCGGGGGGGACAGATACGCAGTATTTT. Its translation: CASSQDTPMRAGGTDTQYF.

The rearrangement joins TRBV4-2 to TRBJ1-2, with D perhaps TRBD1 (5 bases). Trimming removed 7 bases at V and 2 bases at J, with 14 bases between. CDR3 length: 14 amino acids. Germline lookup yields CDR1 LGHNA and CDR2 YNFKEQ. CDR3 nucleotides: TGTGCCAGCACCCCAGGTGAGGGGAACTATGGCTACACCTTC. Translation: CASTPGEGNYGYTF.

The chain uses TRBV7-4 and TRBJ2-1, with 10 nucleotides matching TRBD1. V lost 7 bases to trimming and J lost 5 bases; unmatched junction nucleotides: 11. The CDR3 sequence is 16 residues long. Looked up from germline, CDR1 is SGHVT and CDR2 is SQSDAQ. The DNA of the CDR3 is TGTGCCAGCACCAGACGGGACAGGGGAACCCACAATGAGCAGTTCTTC. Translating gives CASTRRDRGTHNEQFF.

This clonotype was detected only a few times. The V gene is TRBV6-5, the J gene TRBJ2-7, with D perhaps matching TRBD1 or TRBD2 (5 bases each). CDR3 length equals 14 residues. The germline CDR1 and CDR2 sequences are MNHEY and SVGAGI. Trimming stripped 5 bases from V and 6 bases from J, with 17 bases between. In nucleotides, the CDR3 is TGTGCCAGCAGTAGGGATGGGGGATCGGGCGAGCAGTACTTC. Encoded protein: CASSRDGGSGEQYF.

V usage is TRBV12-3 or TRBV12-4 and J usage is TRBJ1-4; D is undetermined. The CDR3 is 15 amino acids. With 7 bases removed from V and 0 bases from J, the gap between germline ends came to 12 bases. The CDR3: CASNQHGATNEKLFF. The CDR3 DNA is TGTGCCAGCAACCAACACGGAGCAACTAATGAAAAACTGTTTTTT.

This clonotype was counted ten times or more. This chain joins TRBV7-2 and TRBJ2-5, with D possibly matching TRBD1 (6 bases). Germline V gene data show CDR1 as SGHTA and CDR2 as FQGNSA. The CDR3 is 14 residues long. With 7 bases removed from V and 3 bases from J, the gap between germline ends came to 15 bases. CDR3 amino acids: CASMRSRGKETQYF. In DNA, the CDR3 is TGTGCCAGCATGCGTAGCAGGGGAAAAGAGACCCAGTACTTC.